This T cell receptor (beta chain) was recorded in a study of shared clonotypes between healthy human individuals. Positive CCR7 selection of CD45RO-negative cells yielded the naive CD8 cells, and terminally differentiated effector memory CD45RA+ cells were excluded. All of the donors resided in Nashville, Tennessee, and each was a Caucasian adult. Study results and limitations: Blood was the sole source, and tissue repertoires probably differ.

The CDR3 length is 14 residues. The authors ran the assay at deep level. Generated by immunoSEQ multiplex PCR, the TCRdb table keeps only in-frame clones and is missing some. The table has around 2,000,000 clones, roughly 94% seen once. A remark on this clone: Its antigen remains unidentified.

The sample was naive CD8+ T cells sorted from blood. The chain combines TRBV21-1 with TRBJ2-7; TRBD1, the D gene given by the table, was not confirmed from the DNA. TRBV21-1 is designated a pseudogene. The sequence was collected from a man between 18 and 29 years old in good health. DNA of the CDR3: TGTGCCAGCAGCAAAGAAGGGACAAATTACGAGCAGTACTTC. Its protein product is CASSKEGTNYEQYF.